The sequence of this T cell receptor (beta chain) was determined in a study of blood T cells in healthy people across ages. Primers used in a second PCR of roughly 6 to 11 cycles were a sample-barcoded 5' primer and a J-beta primer mix. TCRdb used MiXCR to reprocess the 5' RACE reads, holding one entry per CDR3 protein. The table includes approximately 850,000 distinct CDR3 sequences, under 45% detected once. This TCR was sampled from a man aged 55 to 70 in good health. Input material: blood.

CDR3: CASSLPGQGFTF. DNA of the CDR3: TGTGCCAGCAGCTTACCGGGACAGGGTTTCACCTTC. This chain joins TRBV5-6 and TRBJ1-2; 9 nucleotides match TRBD1. The V and J ends lost 2 bases and 13 bases, in that order; junction bases with no gene match: 6. In germline, CDR1 is SGHDT, CDR2 YYEEEE. The CDR3 consists of 12 residues.